The following is a T cell receptor (beta chain) sequence with its context. These data come from a study of blood T cell repertoires in COVID-19. Study-level information: Material from acute and convalescent COVID-19 was sourced from the United States, Italy and Spain. In each case, the material was cDNA or gDNA derived from T cells, B-cell-depleted T cells, or PBMCs.

Authors' analysis steps: Estimates of nucleated cell counts were drawn from the amplification of reference gene primers. The assay was immunoSEQ multiplex PCR, and TCRdb's table has in-frame clones only and misses some. V and J calls and clone size are as listed in that table; D and trimming were resolved from the DNA. The sample has more than 45,000 clones, 70% to 90% seen once. The germline V gene encodes CDR1 SGHTA and CDR2 FQGNSA. The V gene end was trimmed by 0 bases and the J gene end by 4 bases; junction bases not matched to a gene: 10. The CDR3 consists of 17 residues. The genes are TRBV7-2 and TRBJ2-5; 8 bases align to TRBD2. The sample taken for sequencing was peripheral blood. The TCR sequence derives from a man between 60 and 70 years old with acute or convalescent COVID-19. CDR3 region: CASSLAASGFLGETQYF. CDR3 DNA sequence: TGTGCCAGCAGCTTAGCGGCTAGCGGGTTCCTGGGAGAGACCCAGTACTTC.